Presented here are 15 T cell receptor beta chains from one specimen sequenced in a study of CDR3 diversity in severe acne. TCRdb itself ran the PCR reads through MiXCR, one entry per CDR3 protein. This sample has more than 85,000 distinct CDR3 sequences; roughly 52% occur once, and the top ten carry 10%. The material sequenced was blood. The receptors come from a male donor in good health, serving as a control.

This chain links TRBV19 with TRBJ1-3, with TRBD1 as a possible D gene (5 bases). V dropped 6 bases and J dropped 4 bases, with 10 bases sitting between them. In germline, CDR1 is LNHDA, CDR2 SQIVND (reference sequence). CDR3 length: 13 amino acids. DNA for the CDR3: TGTGCCAGTAGACAGGACATAGGAAACACCATATATTTT. This sequence encodes CASRQDIGNTIYF.

This sequence joins TRBV7-9 and TRBJ2-7, with D perhaps matching TRBD2 (6 bases). Germline loops: CDR1 SEHNR, CDR2 FQNEAQ (reference sequence). This CDR3 has 15 amino acids. V was trimmed by 2 bases and J by 7 bases, leaving 18 bases between them. The chain's CDR3 is CASSLRGGTLGEQYF. CDR3 nucleotide sequence: TGTGCCAGCAGCTTAAGAGGAGGGACCCTAGGAGAGCAGTACTTC. The full variable domain, in which reference TRBV7-9 and TRBJ2-7 provide the parts outside the CDR3, is DTGVSQNPRHKITKRGQNVTFRCDPISEHNRLYWYRQTLGQGPEFLTYFQNEAQLEKSRLLSDRFSAERPKGSFSTLEIQRTEQGDSAMYLCASSLRGGTLGEQYFGPGTRLTVT.

This clonotype was counted at least ten times. This chain links TRBV7-2 with TRBJ1-2; D gene ambiguous. Germline V lookup: CDR1 SGHTA, CDR2 FQGNSA. The CDR3 sequence is 12 residues long. V dropped 7 bases and J dropped 7 bases, with 13 bases sitting between them. The CDR3 DNA reads TGTGCCAGCATGGCCCAGTATGGTGGCTACACCTTC. Translation: CASMAQYGGYTF.

The chain carries TRBV25-1 and TRBJ2-5, with 7 bases identical to TRBD1. The CDR3 length is 13 residues. The trim removed 5 bases at V and 9 bases at J, leaving 9 bases unmatched. Germline V gene sequence: CDR1 MGHDK, CDR2 SYGVNS. CDR3 amino acids: CASSRQGGQPQYF. In DNA, the CDR3 is TGTGCCAGCAGTAGACAGGGCGGACAGCCCCAGTACTTC.

This clonotype was counted at least ten times. This chain links TRBV9 with TRBJ1-6, with D possibly matching TRBD1 (6 bases). The CDR3 is 15 residues long. The germline V gene has CDR1 SGDLS and CDR2 YYNGEE. V was shortened by 0 bases and J by 10 bases, with 14 bases between the two germline ends. The CDR3 sequence is CASSVVMGAGSPLHF. CDR3 bases: TGTGCCAGCAGCGTAGTGATGGGGGCTGGGTCACCCCTCCACTTT.

The chain uses TRBV5-4 and TRBJ1-5; no reliable D call. Looked up from germline, CDR1 is SGHNT and CDR2 is YYREEE (reference sequence). This CDR3 contains 13 residues. V lost 0 bases and J lost 0, with 1 base in between. This CDR3 reads CASSLDSNQPQHF. CDR3 DNA: TGTGCCAGCAGCTTGGATAGCAATCAGCCCCAGCATTTT.

Regarding this clonotype: An end of the junction differs from the germline gene, which may be a read error. The V gene is TRBV29-1, the J gene TRBJ1-1; D is ambiguous. This CDR3 comprises 12 residues. In germline, CDR1 is SQVTM, CDR2 ANQGSEA. CDR3 nucleotides: TGCAGCGTTTACGGAGTGAACACTAAAGCTTTCTTT. Its translation is CSVYGVNTKAFF. Combining the CDR3 with reference TRBV29-1 and TRBJ1-1 gives the whole variable domain SAVISQKPSRDICQRGTSLTIQCQVDSQVTMMFWYRQQPGQSLTLIATANQGSEATYESGFVIDKFPISRPNLTFSTLTVSNMSPEDSSIYLCSVYGVNTKAFFGQGTRLTVV.

This clonotype was counted between two and nine times. A clone one base away is much larger, so this may be a read error. The chain joins TRBV7-3 to TRBJ1-1; D is unresolved. The V end lost 5 bases, the J end lost 6 bases, and 13 bases lay between the germline ends. Germline V CDR1 and CDR2: SGHTA, FQGTGA. This CDR3 has 13 amino acids. The CDR3 here is CASSLSGKAEAFF. DNA of the CDR3: TGTGCCAGCAGCCTTTCGGGGAAAGCTGAAGCTTTCTTT.

Concerning this clonotype: A read error is likely, as this CDR3 ends without the conserved phenylalanine or tryptophan. V usage is TRBV29-1 and J usage is TRBJ2-2; TRBD2 agrees at 9 bases. This CDR3 is built from 17 residues. V shed 5 bases and J 3 bases; nucleotides not matched to a gene: 13. CDR1 is SQVTM, CDR2 ANQGSEA, per germline. DNA for the CDR3: TGCAGCGTTCTCACCCCCTTAGCGGGAGAGGACACCGGGGAGCTGTTTCTT. Translated, it gives CSVLTPLAGEDTGELFL.

The CDR3 DNA reads as TGCAGTGCCGTCATAGGGGCAGGGAGTTCGTACGAGCAGTACTTC. This gives the protein CSAVIGAGSSYEQYF. The rearrangement joins TRBV20-1 to TRBJ2-7, with D possibly being TRBD1 or TRBD2 (5 bases each). Per germline, CDR1 DFQATT and CDR2 SNEGSKA (reference sequence). The ends were cut back, 6 bases at V and 4 bases at J, with 22 bases in the middle. The CDR3 is 15 amino acids.

This clonotype has just a few counts. CDR3 protein: CASSLGGLATDTQYF. The CDR3 coding sequence is TGTGCCAGCAGCTTAGGGGGACTAGCGACAGATACGCAGTATTTT. The V call is TRBV7-9, the J call TRBJ2-3; TRBD2 matches 10 bases. Germline V CDR1 and CDR2: SEHNR, FQNEAQ (reference sequence). V was clipped by 1 base and J by 3 bases; unmatched bases: 1. CDR3 length equals 15 residues. The whole variable domain, filled in from reference TRBV7-9 and TRBJ2-3, reads DTGVSQNPRHKITKRGQNVTFRCDPISEHNRLYWYRQTLGQGPEFLTYFQNEAQLEKSRLLSDRFSAERPKGSFSTLEIQRTEQGDSAMYLCASSLGGLATDTQYFGPGTRLTVL.

This clonotype was observed a few times. CDR3 in DNA: TGTGCCAGCAGTGAATGGACTGGAAACACCATATATTTT. Protein sequence: CASSEWTGNTIYF. V usage is TRBV2 and J usage is TRBJ1-3, with D hard to call. This CDR3 region has 13 residues. Germline V gives CDR1 SNHLY, CDR2 FYNNEI. V was pared by 2 bases and J by 2 bases, with 4 bases between.

This clonotype was seen at least ten times. This chain connects TRBV5-6 to TRBJ1-1, with unresolved D. V was pared by 3 bases and J by 4 bases, with 4 bases between. Germline CDR1 SGHDT, CDR2 YYEEEE. The CDR3 is 11 residues long. The CDR3 sequence: CASSYATEAFF. The CDR3 region has the DNA TGTGCCAGCAGCTACGCCACTGAAGCTTTCTTT.

The gene calls are TRBV2 and TRBJ2-2; no firm D call. Germline-derived CDR1 and CDR2 are SNHLY and FYNNEI. The CDR3 is made up of 12 amino acids. Trimming cost V 9 bases and J 5 bases, with 10 bases left between them. This chain's CDR3 is CASCRLTGELFF. CDR3 in DNA: TGTGCCAGTTGCAGGTTGACCGGGGAGCTGTTTTTT.

The gene calls are TRBV13 and TRBJ2-3, with D possibly matching TRBD2 (5 bases). Per germline, CDR1 PRHDT and CDR2 FYEKMQ (reference sequence). Trimming shortened V by 5 bases and J by 2 bases, and 11 bases separated the two germline ends. The length of the CDR3 is 14 residues. CDR3 nucleotide sequence: TGTGCCAGCAGCCCGAGTCTAGCCACAGATACGCAGTATTTT. As protein: CASSPSLATDTQYF.